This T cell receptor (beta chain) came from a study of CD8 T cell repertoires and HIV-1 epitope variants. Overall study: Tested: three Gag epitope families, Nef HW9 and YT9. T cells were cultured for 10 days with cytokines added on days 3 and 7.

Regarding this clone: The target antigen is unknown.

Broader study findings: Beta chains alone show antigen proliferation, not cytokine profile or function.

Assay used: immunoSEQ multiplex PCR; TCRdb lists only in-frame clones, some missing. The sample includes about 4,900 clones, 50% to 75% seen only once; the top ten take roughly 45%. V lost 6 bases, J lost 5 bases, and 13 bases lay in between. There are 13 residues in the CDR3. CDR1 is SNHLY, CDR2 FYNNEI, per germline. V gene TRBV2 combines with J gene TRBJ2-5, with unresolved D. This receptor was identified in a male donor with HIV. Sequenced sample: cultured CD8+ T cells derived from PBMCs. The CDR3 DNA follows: TGTGCCAGCAGGCTGATAAATTTGGAGACCCAGTACTTC. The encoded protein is CASRLINLETQYF.